These 24 T cell receptor beta chains were all obtained from the same sample, sequenced in a study of OX40 agonist ivuxolimab in advanced cancers. The library was obtained by the immunoSEQ multiplex PCR assay. In its TCRdb copy, this immuneACCESS table keeps in-frame sequences only and misses some clones. Where compared with another copy, unresolved V genes explain less than half of these, and the others have no known cause. The sample table holds roughly 100,000 clones, of which 90% were seen once. The ten largest clonotypes hold more than 0.15% of the sample. The sequencing used CD4+ or CD8+ T cells sorted from blood, collected in a trial of the OX40 agonist ivuxolimab. These receptors all come from an adult with an advanced solid tumor such as melanoma, head and neck, liver or kidney cancer.

The V and J genes are TRBV30 and TRBJ2-6; D is possibly TRBD1 or TRBD2 (5 bases each). The CDR3 extends over 15 amino acids. The V and J ends lost 8 bases and 0 bases respectively, with 14 bases between them. Germline values: CDR1 GTSNPN, CDR2 SVGIG (reference sequence). The chain's CDR3 is CALGPLGSGANVLTF. For the CDR3, the DNA is TGTGCCCTGGGACCTTTAGGCTCTGGGGCCAACGTCCTGACTTTC.

This clone occurred a few times. The gene calls are TRBV6-1 and TRBJ2-3; 11 nucleotides match TRBD1. The CDR3 is made up of 15 amino acids. With V trimmed by 3 bases and J by 5 bases, 4 bases remained unmatched. Germline V gene lookup returns CDR1 MNHNS and CDR2 SASEGT. DNA of the CDR3: TGTGCCAGCAGTGACCCGGGACAGGGGGGAGATACGCAGTATTTT. Its protein is CASSDPGQGGDTQYF.

The rearrangement links TRBV6-1 to TRBJ2-3; TRBD2 aligns across 14 bases. The CDR3 sequence is 14 residues long. With 10 bases clipped from V and 6 bases from J, the junction kept 6 bases outside the gene matches. Germline V gives CDR1 MNHNS, CDR2 SASEGT. CDR3 protein: CATGLAGGGDTQYF. CDR3 nucleotides: TGTGCCACCGGACTAGCGGGGGGCGGGGATACGCAGTATTTT.

This clone was observed once. At the DNA level, this CDR3 is encoded by other sequences in the same sample as well. The chain joins TRBV7-9 to TRBJ2-5; 8 bases line up with TRBD1. Germline-derived CDR1 and CDR2 are SEHNR and FQNEAQ (reference sequence). J gave up 1 base and V 4 bases, and 5 bases lay outside the gene matches. The CDR3 loop spans 15 amino acids. The CDR3 coding sequence is TGTGCCAGCAGCTCCGGACAGGGCCCCCAAGAGACCCAGTACTTC. Translated: CASSSGQGPQETQYF.

The chain recombines TRBV5-1 with TRBJ2-6, with 7 bases matching TRBD2. Germline-derived CDR1 and CDR2 are SGHRS and YFSETQ. V shed 5 bases and J 0 bases; nucleotides not matched to a gene: 8. This CDR3 region has 17 residues. In DNA form, the CDR3 reads TGCGCCAGCAGTTTGAAGACTAGCCCCTCTGGGGCCAACGTCCTGACTTTC. Translating it yields CASSLKTSPSGANVLTF.

The rearrangement joins TRBV30 to TRBJ2-2; D is ambiguous. CDR1 is GTSNPN, CDR2 SVGIG, per germline (reference sequence). The CDR3 extends over 14 amino acids. V was shortened by 4 bases and J by 3 bases, with 12 bases between the two germline ends. The CDR3 protein is CAWMKGGYTGELFF. In DNA form, the CDR3 reads TGTGCCTGGATGAAAGGCGGATACACCGGGGAGCTGTTTTTT.

The V and J genes are TRBV2 and TRBJ2-7; D ambiguous. Germline-derived CDR1 and CDR2 are SNHLY and FYNNEI. The CDR3 is made up of 12 amino acids. V lost 2 bases and J 8 bases, leaving 10 bases between the germline ends. The CDR3 sequence: CASSERLSQQYF. CDR3 in DNA: TGTGCCAGCAGTGAACGACTCAGCCAGCAGTACTTC.

The V call is TRBV10-2, the J call TRBJ1-1, with D unclear. The CDR3 covers 14 residues. The germline CDR1 and CDR2 sequences are WSHSY and SAAADI. V gave up 3 bases and J gave up 0 bases, with 8 bases separating them. The CDR3 sequence is CASSEVLMNTEAFF. The CDR3 DNA reads TGCGCCAGCAGTGAAGTTTTGATGAACACTGAAGCTTTCTTT.

The rearrangement links TRBV27 to TRBJ2-3; TRBD1 or TRBD2 may be the D gene (5 bases each). Trimming took 2 bases from V and 2 from J, leaving 11 bases between them. Germline loops: CDR1 MNHEY, CDR2 SMNVEV (reference sequence). This CDR3 comprises 15 residues. Here the CDR3 DNA reads TGTGCCAGCAGTTTAGGGGGTTGGGCCACAGATACGCAGTATTTT. Translated, it gives CASSLGGWATDTQYF.

The gene calls are TRBV7-9 and TRBJ2-1, with no clear D. V lost 1 base to trimming and J lost 0 bases, with 7 bases between them. CDR3 size: 15 residues. Germline V gene lookup returns CDR1 SEHNR and CDR2 FQNEAQ (reference sequence). The CDR3 DNA reads as TGTGCCAGCAGCTTAGGGGATAGCTCCTACAATGAGCAGTTCTTC. The encoded protein is CASSLGDSSYNEQFF.

The rearrangement uses TRBV29-1 and TRBJ1-1; D might be TRBD1 (6 bases). In germline, CDR1 is SQVTM, CDR2 ANQGSEA. The CDR3 loop spans 14 amino acids. V gave up 8 bases and J gave up 5 bases, with 21 bases separating them. CDR3: CSLHIPGEGTEAFF. CDR3 sequence (DNA): TGCAGCTTACACATTCCAGGGGAAGGGACTGAAGCTTTCTTT.

The chain combines TRBV10-1 with TRBJ2-7; D is possibly TRBD1 or TRBD2 (5 bases each). There are 14 residues in the CDR3. Trimming took off 4 bases at V and 0 bases at J, with 10 bases between the two ends. Germline lookup yields CDR1 WNHNN and CDR2 SYGVQD (reference sequence). CDR3 in DNA: TGCGCCAGCAGTGGGGCAGGGAGCTCCTACGAGCAGTACTTC. Translated, it gives CASSGAGSSYEQYF.

The CDR3 protein is CASSQGRGGNQPQHF. Written as DNA, the CDR3 is TGCGCCAGCAGCCAAGGCCGGGGAGGCAATCAGCCCCAGCATTTT. This rearrangement joins TRBV4-1 to TRBJ1-5; D is uncertain. V was cut by 1 base and J by 2 bases, with 9 bases left in between. Germline lookup yields CDR1 MGHRA and CDR2 YSYEKL. The CDR3 extends over 15 amino acids.

Only one count was recorded for this clone. The rearrangement joins TRBV11-1 to TRBJ2-7, with D tentatively TRBD2 (6 bases). CDR1 is SGHAT and CDR2 is FQDESV in the germline V gene (reference sequence). V lost 4 bases and J lost 5, with 15 bases in between. The CDR3 loop spans 14 amino acids. CDR3 amino acids: CASSSRSWGDEQYF. CDR3 bases: TGTGCCAGCAGCTCCCGGTCCTGGGGGGACGAGCAGTACTTC. Combining the CDR3 with reference TRBV11-1 and TRBJ2-7 gives the whole variable domain EAEVAQSPRYKITEKSQAVAFWCDPISGHATLYWYRQILGQGPELLVQFQDESVVDDSQLPKDRFSAERLKGVDSTLKIQPAELGDSAMYLCASSSRSWGDEQYFGPGTRLTVT.

The rearrangement uses TRBV7-8 and TRBJ1-5; a possible D gene is TRBD1 (6 bases). This CDR3 contains 16 residues. Trimming pared 3 bases from V and 2 bases from J, leaving 14 bases between. CDR1 and CDR2 (germline): SGHVS, FQNEAQ. The CDR3 here is CASSFSPDSRNQPQHF. The CDR3 DNA reads TGTGCCAGCAGCTTTAGCCCGGACAGCCGCAATCAGCCCCAGCATTTT.

V and J are TRBV5-4 and TRBJ1-1, with unresolved D. Trimming stripped 0 bases from V and 1 base from J, with 7 bases between. Germline V CDR1 and CDR2: SGHNT, YYREEE (reference sequence). There are 14 residues in the CDR3. CDR3 nucleotide sequence: TGTGCCAGCAGCTTGGCCAGACCGAACACTGAAGCTTTCTTT. Protein: CASSLARPNTEAFF.

The V and J genes are TRBV19 and TRBJ1-4; D call uncertain. The length of the CDR3 is 16 residues. Trimming stripped 3 bases from V and 3 bases from J, with 14 bases between. Germline V gene data show CDR1 as LNHDA and CDR2 as SQIVND (reference sequence). This chain's CDR3 is CASSISGRPSNEKLFF. The CDR3 nucleotides read TGTGCCAGTAGTATCTCCGGGAGGCCGTCTAATGAAAAACTGTTTTTT.

On this clone: Since the CDR3 does not end with the conserved phenylalanine or tryptophan, this likely comes from a read error. The DNA is left out, because the CDR3 cannot be placed on it with certainty; the CDR3 is given as TCRdb lists it. V usage is TRBV30 and J usage is TRBJ2-7; the DNA was not compared with TRBD2, the D call given in the table. Counting both end residues, the CDR3 totals 12 amino acids. CDR1 is GTSNPN, CDR2 SVGIG, per germline (reference sequence). The CDR3 here is CAWTLPGTSGSL.

The rearrangement joins TRBV7-9 to TRBJ1-4; 9 bases align to TRBD1. The CDR3 has 15 amino acids. From germline, CDR1 is SEHNR and CDR2 FQNEAQ (reference sequence). V lost 5 bases to trimming and J lost 3 bases; unmatched junction nucleotides: 4. The CDR3 DNA is TGTGCCAGCAGCCCAACAGGGGGCCCTAATGAAAAACTGTTTTTT. It encodes CASSPTGGPNEKLFF.

The V call is TRBV4-1, the J call TRBJ2-5; 13 bases line up with TRBD2. J gave up 2 bases and V 0 bases, and 9 bases lay outside the gene matches. CDR3 length: 19 residues. Germline CDR1 and CDR2: MGHRA and YSYEKL. The chain's CDR3 is CASSQDHSTSGRRQETQYF. Here the CDR3 DNA reads TGCGCCAGCAGCCAAGACCATTCGACTAGCGGGAGGAGGCAAGAGACCCAGTACTTC.

The chain is built from TRBV10-2 and TRBJ1-1; 7 bases align to TRBD1. The length of the CDR3 is 12 residues. Germline V gives CDR1 WSHSY, CDR2 SAAADI. V shed 5 bases, J shed 10 bases, and the junction held 7 bases outside the gene matches. The CDR3 DNA sequence: TGCGCCAGCAGTTACAGGGGAGGTTTAGCTTTCTTT. Translating it yields CASSYRGGLAFF.

This rearrangement joins TRBV28 to TRBJ2-4; TRBD2 is a possible D gene (6 bases). This CDR3 has 12 residues. The germline V and J ends were trimmed by 2 bases and 10 bases, with 9 bases remaining between them. Per germline, CDR1 MDHEN and CDR2 SYDVKM. CDR3 DNA: TGTGCCAGCAGTTTACTTGGGGGGATTCAGTACTTC. As protein: CASSLLGGIQYF.

This chain links TRBV27 with TRBJ2-5; 14 bases align to TRBD2. The CDR3 runs to 16 residues. CDR1 is MNHEY, CDR2 SMNVEV, per germline (reference sequence). The junction had 3 bases not matched to a gene; V was cut back by 5 bases and J by 1 base. The CDR3 loop reads CASSLGLAGGQETQYF. The CDR3 DNA is TGTGCCAGCAGTCTTGGACTAGCGGGAGGCCAAGAGACCCAGTACTTC.

The rearrangement joins TRBV13 to TRBJ2-1; maybe TRBD1 (8 bases). CDR3 size: 17 residues. The V gene lost 6 bases and the J gene lost 7 bases, with 25 bases spanning the gap. The V gene's germline CDR1 is PRHDT and CDR2 FYEKMQ (reference sequence). CDR3 loop: CASRPTDRGGEPNEQFF. The CDR3 region has the DNA TGTGCCAGCAGGCCCACCGACAGGGGAGGGGAACCAAATGAGCAGTTCTTC.